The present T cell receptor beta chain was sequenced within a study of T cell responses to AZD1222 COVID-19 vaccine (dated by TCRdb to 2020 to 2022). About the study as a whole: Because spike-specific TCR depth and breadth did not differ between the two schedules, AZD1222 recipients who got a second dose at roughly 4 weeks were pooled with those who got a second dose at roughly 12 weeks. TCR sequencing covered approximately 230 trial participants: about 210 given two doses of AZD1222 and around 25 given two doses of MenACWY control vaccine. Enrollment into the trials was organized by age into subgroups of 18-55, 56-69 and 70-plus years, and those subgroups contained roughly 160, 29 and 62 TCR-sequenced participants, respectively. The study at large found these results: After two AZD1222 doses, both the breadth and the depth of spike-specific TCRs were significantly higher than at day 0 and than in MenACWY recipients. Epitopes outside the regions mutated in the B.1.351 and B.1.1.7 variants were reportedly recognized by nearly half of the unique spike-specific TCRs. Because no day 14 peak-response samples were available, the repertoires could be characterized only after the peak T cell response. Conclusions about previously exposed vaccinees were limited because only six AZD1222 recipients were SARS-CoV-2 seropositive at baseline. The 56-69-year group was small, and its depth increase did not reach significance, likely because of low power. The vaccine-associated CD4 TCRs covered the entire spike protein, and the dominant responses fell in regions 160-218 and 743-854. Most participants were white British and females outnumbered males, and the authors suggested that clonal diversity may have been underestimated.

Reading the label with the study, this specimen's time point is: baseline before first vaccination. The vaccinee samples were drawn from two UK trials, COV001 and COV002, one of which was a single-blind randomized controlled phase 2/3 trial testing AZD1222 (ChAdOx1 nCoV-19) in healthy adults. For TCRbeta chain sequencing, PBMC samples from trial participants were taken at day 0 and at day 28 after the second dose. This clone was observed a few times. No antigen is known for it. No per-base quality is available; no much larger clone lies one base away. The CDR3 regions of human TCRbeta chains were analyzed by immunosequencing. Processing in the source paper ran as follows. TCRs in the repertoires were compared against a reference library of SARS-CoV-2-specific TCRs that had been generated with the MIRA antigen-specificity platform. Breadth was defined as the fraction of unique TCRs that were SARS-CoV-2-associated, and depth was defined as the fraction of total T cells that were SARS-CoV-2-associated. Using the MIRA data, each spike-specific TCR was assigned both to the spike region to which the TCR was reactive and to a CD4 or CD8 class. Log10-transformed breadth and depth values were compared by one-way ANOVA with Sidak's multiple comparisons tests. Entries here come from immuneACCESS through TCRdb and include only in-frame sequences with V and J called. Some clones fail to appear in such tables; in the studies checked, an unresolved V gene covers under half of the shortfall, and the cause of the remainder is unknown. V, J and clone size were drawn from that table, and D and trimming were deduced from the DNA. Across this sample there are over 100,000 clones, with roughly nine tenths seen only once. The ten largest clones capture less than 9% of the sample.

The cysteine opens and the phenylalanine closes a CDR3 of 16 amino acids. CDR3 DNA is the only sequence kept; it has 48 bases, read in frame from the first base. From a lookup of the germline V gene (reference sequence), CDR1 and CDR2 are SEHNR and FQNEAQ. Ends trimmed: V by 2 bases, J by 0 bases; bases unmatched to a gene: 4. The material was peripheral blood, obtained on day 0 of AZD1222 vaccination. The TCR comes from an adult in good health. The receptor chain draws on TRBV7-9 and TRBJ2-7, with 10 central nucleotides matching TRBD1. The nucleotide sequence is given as TGTGCCAGCAGCTTATCCGGGACAGGGGCCTCCTACGAGCAGTACTTC. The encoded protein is CASSLSGTGASYEQYF. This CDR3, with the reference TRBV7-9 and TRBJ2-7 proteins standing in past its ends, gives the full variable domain DTGVSQNPRHKITKRGQNVTFRCDPISEHNRLYWYRQTLGQGPEFLTYFQNEAQLEKSRLLSDRFSAERPKGSFSTLEIQRTEQGDSAMYLCASSLSGTGASYEQYFGPGTRLTVT.